This T cell receptor beta chain is drawn from a study of cytomegalovirus exposure and HLA in healthy donors. Study results and limitations: Follow-up analysis later connected one missense variant in DCLRE1C with trimming of TCR beta V- and J-genes. The investigators catalogued under 200 TCR beta chains as cytomegalovirus-associated. Sequencing depth roughly uniform across donors was assumed in presence/absence analyses.

The PCR had 60 Vbeta and 13 Jbeta primers. This table comes from immunoSEQ multiplex PCR, and its TCRdb copy is limited to in-frame clones, with some not included. The sample holds roughly 100,000 clones, 13% to 15% seen once. This clone appeared a few times. The antigen remains undetermined. Germline assignment: CDR1 LNHDA and CDR2 SQIVND (reference sequence). The germline V and J ends were trimmed by 3 bases and 5 bases, with 5 bases remaining between them. The CDR3 sequence is 11 residues long. The sequence came from a female donor in good health and CMV-seronegative. The chain links TRBV19 to TRBJ2-7; no reliable D call. The sequenced sample consisted of PBMCs. The CDR3 region is CASSMGHEQYF. CDR3 bases: TGTGCCAGTAGTATGGGCCACGAGCAGTACTTC. The entire variable domain, with the rest obtained from reference TRBV19 and TRBJ2-7, is as follows: DGGITQSPKYLFRKEGQNVTLSCEQNLNHDAMYWYRQDPGQGLRLIYYSQIVNDFQKGDIAEGYSVSREKKESFPLTVTSAQKNPTAFYLCASSMGHEQYFGPGTRLTVT.